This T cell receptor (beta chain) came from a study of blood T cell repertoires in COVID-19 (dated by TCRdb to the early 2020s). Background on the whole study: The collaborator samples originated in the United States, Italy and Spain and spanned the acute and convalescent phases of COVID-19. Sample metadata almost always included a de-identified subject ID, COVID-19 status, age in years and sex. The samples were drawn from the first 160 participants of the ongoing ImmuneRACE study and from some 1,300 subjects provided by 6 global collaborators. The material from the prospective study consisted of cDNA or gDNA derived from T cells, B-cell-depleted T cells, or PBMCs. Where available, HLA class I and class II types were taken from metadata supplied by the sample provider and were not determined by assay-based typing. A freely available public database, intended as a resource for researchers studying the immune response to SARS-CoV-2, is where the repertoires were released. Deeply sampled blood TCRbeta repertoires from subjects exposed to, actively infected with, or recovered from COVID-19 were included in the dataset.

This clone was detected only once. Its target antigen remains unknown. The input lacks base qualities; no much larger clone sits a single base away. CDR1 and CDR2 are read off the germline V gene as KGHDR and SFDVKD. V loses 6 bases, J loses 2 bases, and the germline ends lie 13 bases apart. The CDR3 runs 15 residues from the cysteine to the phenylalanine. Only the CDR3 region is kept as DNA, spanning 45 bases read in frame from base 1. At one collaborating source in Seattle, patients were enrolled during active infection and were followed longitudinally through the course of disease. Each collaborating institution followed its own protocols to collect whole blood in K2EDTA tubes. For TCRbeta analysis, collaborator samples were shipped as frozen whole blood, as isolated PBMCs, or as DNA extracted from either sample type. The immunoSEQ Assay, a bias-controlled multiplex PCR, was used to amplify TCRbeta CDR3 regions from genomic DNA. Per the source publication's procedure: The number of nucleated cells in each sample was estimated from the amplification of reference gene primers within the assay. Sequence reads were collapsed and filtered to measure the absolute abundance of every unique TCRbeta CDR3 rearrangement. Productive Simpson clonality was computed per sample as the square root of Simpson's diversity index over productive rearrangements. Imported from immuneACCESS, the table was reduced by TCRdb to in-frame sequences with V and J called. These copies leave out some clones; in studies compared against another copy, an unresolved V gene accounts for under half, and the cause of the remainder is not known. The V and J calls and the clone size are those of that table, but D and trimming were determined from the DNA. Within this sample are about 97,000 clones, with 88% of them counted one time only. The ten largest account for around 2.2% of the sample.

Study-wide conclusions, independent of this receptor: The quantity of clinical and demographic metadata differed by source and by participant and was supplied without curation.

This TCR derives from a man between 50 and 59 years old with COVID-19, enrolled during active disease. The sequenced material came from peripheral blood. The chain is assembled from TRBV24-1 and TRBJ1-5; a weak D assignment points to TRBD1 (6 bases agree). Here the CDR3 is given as CATSRAGEGNQPQHF. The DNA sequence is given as TGTGCCACCAGTCGGGCAGGGGAAGGCAATCAGCCCCAGCATTTT.